The 14 T cell receptor beta chains listed next were all sequenced from one sample in a study of blood T cell repertoires in COVID-19. Produced via immunoSEQ multiplex PCR; TCRdb's table is partial and in-frame only. Here the sample spans some 300,000 clones, approximately 89% being singletons. Sequencing input: peripheral blood. The receptors were gathered from a woman aged 25 to 39 who had recovered from COVID-19.

The chain joins TRBV27 to TRBJ1-5; D perhaps matches TRBD1 (6 bases). The V and J ends lost 3 bases and 14 bases respectively, with 20 bases between them. CDR3 length equals 14 residues. From germline, CDR1 is MNHEY and CDR2 SMNVEV (reference sequence). The CDR3 DNA reads as TGTGCCAGCAGTTTCGACCCTCGGGGGGCCACCGAGCATTTT. Amino acids: CASSFDPRGATEHF.

The V call is TRBV7-9, the J call TRBJ2-5, with 7 bases aligning to TRBD2. CDR1 and CDR2 from the germline V gene are SEHNR and FQNEAQ (reference sequence). There are 13 residues in the CDR3. The junction had 5 bases not matched to a gene; V was cut back by 6 bases and J by 4 bases. CDR3 bases: TGTGCCAGCAGATCTAGCGGCTTAGAGACCCAGTACTTC. Translating it yields CASRSSGLETQYF.

The rearrangement uses TRBV18 and TRBJ2-3; D is ambiguous. The V end lost 0 bases, the J end lost 1 base, and 8 bases lay between the germline ends. The CDR3 length is 15 residues. Germline CDR1 reads KGHSH; CDR2 reads LQKENI. For the CDR3, the DNA is TGTGCCAGCTCACCACCGGTGACTGGCACAGATACGCAGTATTTT. Translation gives CASSPPVTGTDTQYF.

The J gene is TRBJ1-6, the V gene TRBV15, with 7 bases fitting TRBD1. With V trimmed by 3 bases and J by 10 bases, 9 bases remained unmatched. The CDR3 contains 15 residues. The germline gives CDR1 LNHNV, CDR2 YYDKDF (reference sequence). CDR3 sequence reads: CATSRTTGWKSPLHF. The CDR3 nucleotides are TGTGCCACCAGCAGGACGACAGGGTGGAAATCACCCCTCCACTTT.

The genes are TRBV28 and TRBJ1-2, with D possibly TRBD1 on 6 matching bases. V lost 2 bases and J lost 8, with 15 bases in between. Germline values: CDR1 MDHEN, CDR2 SYDVKM. This CDR3 contains 14 residues. Here the CDR3 DNA reads TGTGCCAGCAGTTTACGACAGGCCTCGAGGGGCTACACCTTC. Translated: CASSLRQASRGYTF.

This sequence joins TRBV27 and TRBJ2-3; TRBD1 agrees at 8 bases. J lost 1 base, V lost 2 bases, and 5 bases had no gene match. Germline V gene data show CDR1 as MNHEY and CDR2 as SMNVEV (reference sequence). This CDR3 is 16 amino acids long. As DNA, the CDR3 is TGTGCCAGCAGTTTACCCTCGGGACAGGGCACAGATACGCAGTATTTT. Protein product: CASSLPSGQGTDTQYF.

The CDR3 loop is CASSLNARLGNEQFF. The CDR3, as DNA: TGTGCCAGCAGCTTAAACGCCCGACTTGGCAATGAGCAGTTCTTC. The chain is built from TRBV7-3 and TRBJ2-1; the D is unclear. The V and J ends lost 1 base and 6 bases respectively, with 13 bases between them. This CDR3 region has 15 residues. Germline CDR1 and CDR2: SGHTA and FQGTGA. The full variable domain, with the rest looked up from reference TRBV7-3 and TRBJ2-1, is GAGVSQTPSNKVTEKGKYVELRCDPISGHTALYWYRQSLGQGPEFLIYFQGTGAADDSGLPNDRFFAVRPEGSVSTLKIQRTERGDSAVYLCASSLNARLGNEQFFGPGTRLTVL.

The chain has TRBV5-6 and TRBJ1-4, with D perhaps matching TRBD1 (5 bases). Germline V gene lookup returns CDR1 SGHDT and CDR2 YYEEEE. This CDR3 has 15 amino acids. Trimming cost V 3 bases and J 3 bases, with 12 bases left between them. The CDR3 loop is CASSWTGGANEKLFF. The CDR3 DNA follows: TGTGCCAGCAGCTGGACGGGGGGTGCTAATGAAAAACTGTTTTTT.

The chain employs TRBV11-2 and TRBJ1-3; the match to TRBD1 covers 8 bases. The CDR3 is made up of 16 amino acids. Trimming at V came to 5 bases and at J to 4 bases, leaving 10 bases not matched to a gene. From germline, CDR1 is SGHAT and CDR2 FQNNGV. In nucleotides, the CDR3 is TGTGCCAGCAGCCGAGGACAGGGCTTGTCCGGAAACACCATATATTTT. It is translated as CASSRGQGLSGNTIYF.

V and J are TRBV5-6 and TRBJ2-4; D perhaps matches TRBD1 (6 bases). Germline V lookup: CDR1 SGHDT, CDR2 YYEEEE. CDR3 size: 18 residues. Trimming left V 3 bases short and J 4 bases short, with 23 bases between. The CDR3 reads CASSSLKTTGQVKNIQYF. CDR3 sequence (DNA): TGTGCCAGCAGCTCTCTCAAGACCACGGGACAAGTAAAAAACATTCAGTACTTC.

The V and J genes are TRBV19 and TRBJ1-1; a possible D gene is TRBD1 (6 bases). V dropped 3 bases and J dropped 5 bases, with 16 bases sitting between them. The CDR3 is made up of 15 amino acids. Germline lookup yields CDR1 LNHDA and CDR2 SQIVND (reference sequence). Written as DNA, the CDR3 is TGTGCCAGTAGTATCCGCGGGAGGGGGATGACTGAAGCTTTCTTT. Protein: CASSIRGRGMTEAFF.

Regarding this clone: Other nucleotide sequences from this sample produce the same CDR3. The chain links TRBV21-1 to TRBJ2-3; the table assigns TRBD2, which was not confirmed against the DNA. TRBV21-1 is designated a pseudogene. CDR3 length: 14 residues. The CDR3 is CASSPGGETDTQYF. Here the CDR3 DNA reads TGTGCCAGCAGCCCGGGGGGGGAGACAGATACGCAGTATTTT.

This chain connects TRBV20-1 to TRBJ2-7; D may be TRBD1 (6 bases). V was cut by 5 bases and J by 10 bases, with 27 bases left in between. This CDR3 is 15 amino acids long. Germline loops: CDR1 DFQATT, CDR2 SNEGSKA (reference sequence). CDR3 nucleotides: TGCAGTGCTGGTGTAGTGGACAGAAGGCTACGAGAACAGTACTTC. As protein: CSAGVVDRRLREQYF.

The rearrangement uses TRBV6-5 and TRBJ2-1, with D perhaps matching TRBD2 (6 bases). The CDR3 extends over 14 amino acids. Germline CDR1 and CDR2: MNHEY and SVGAGI. V was pared by 7 bases and J by 2 bases, with 12 bases between. This CDR3 reads CASTVDYTYNEQFF. The CDR3 coding sequence is TGTGCCAGCACGGTGGACTATACCTACAATGAGCAGTTCTTC.